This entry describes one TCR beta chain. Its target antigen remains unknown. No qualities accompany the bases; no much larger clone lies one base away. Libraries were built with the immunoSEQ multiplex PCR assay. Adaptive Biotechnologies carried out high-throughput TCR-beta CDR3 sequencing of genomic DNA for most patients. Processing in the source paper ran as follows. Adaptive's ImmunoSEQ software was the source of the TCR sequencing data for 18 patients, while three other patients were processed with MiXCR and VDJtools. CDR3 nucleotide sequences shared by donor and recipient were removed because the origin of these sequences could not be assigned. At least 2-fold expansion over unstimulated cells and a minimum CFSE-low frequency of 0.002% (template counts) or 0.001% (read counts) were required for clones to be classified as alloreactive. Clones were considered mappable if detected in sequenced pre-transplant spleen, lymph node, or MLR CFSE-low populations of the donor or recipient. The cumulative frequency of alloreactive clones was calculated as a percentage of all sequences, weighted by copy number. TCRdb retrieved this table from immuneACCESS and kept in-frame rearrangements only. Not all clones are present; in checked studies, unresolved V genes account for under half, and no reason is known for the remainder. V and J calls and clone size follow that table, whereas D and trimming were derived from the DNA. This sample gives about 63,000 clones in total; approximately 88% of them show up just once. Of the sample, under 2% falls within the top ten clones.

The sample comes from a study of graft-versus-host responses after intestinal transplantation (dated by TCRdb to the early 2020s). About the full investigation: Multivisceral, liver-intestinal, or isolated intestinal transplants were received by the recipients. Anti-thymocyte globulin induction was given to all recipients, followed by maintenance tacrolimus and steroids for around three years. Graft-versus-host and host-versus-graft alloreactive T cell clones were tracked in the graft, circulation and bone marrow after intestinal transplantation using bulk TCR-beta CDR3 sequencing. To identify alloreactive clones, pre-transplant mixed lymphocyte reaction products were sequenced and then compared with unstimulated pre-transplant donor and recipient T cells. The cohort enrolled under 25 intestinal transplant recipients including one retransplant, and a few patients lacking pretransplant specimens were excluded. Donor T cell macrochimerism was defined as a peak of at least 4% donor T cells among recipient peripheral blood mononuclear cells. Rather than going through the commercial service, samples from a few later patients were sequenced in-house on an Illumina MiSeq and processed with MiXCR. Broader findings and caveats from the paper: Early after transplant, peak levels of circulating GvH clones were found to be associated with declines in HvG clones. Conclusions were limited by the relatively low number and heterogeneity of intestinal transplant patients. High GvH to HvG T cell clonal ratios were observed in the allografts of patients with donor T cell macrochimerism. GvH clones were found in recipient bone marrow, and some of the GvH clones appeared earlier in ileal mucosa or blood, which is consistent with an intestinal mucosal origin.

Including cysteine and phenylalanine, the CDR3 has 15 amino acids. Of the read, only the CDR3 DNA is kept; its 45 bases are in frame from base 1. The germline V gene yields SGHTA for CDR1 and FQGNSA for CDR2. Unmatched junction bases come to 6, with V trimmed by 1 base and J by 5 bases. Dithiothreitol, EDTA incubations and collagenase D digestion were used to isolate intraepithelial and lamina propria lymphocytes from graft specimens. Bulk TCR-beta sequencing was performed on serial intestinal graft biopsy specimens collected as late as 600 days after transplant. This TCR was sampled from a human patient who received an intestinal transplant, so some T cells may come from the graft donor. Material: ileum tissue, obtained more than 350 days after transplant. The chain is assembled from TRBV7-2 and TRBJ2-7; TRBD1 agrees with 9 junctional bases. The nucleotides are TGTGCCAGCAGCTTAGGGGGGACAGGGAAGAACGAGCAGTACTTC. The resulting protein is CASSLGGTGKNEQYF. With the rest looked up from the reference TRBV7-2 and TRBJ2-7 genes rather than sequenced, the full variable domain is GAGVSQSPSNKVTEKGKDVELRCDPISGHTALYWYRQSLGQGLEFLIYFQGNSAPDKSGLPSDRFSAERTGGSVSTLTIQRTQQEDSAVYLCASSLGGTGKNEQYFGPGTRLTVT.